These 30 T cell receptor beta chains originate from one sample sequenced in a study of cytomegalovirus exposure and HLA in healthy donors. 13 Jbeta primers and 60 Vbeta primers were used for the PCR. Sequencing was performed with immunoSEQ multiplex PCR; in TCRdb, only in-frame clones are kept and a portion is missing. The sample has 90,000 to 140,000 clones; more than 60% are singletons. Sequencing input: PBMCs. These receptors were collected from a male donor in good health and CMV-seronegative.

J is TRBJ1-3 and V is TRBV5-1, with unresolved D. The closer fit of TRBJ2-2 to the DNA end suggests the J call may be wrong. Per germline, CDR1 SGHRS and CDR2 YFSETQ. The CDR3 has 12 amino acids. In DNA form, the CDR3 reads TGCGCCAGCAGCTTGACAGCCGGGGAGCTGTTTTTT. Translated: CASSLTAGELFF.

The V call is TRBV7-9, the J call TRBJ2-2; TRBD2 is a possible D gene (5 bases). Germline CDR1 is SEHNR and CDR2 is FQNEAQ (reference sequence). Trimming stripped 5 bases from V and 7 bases from J, with 11 bases between. The CDR3 is made up of 13 amino acids. The DNA of the CDR3 is TGTGCCAGCAGCCGGCCGGGGTTCGGGGAGCTGTTTTTT. The encoded protein is CASSRPGFGELFF.

V gene TRBV27 combines with J gene TRBJ2-2, with TRBD1 matching over 9 bases. V lost 5 bases and J lost 2; bases outside the gene matches: 9. The CDR3 sequence is 17 residues long. Looked up from germline, CDR1 is MNHEY and CDR2 is SMNVEV (reference sequence). CDR3 in amino acids: CASSRTGVPLNTGELFF. The CDR3 DNA reads TGTGCCAGCAGTCGGACAGGGGTCCCCCTCAACACCGGGGAGCTGTTTTTT.

The CDR3 DNA reads TGTGCCAGCAGTGGACAGAGGTACCAAGAGACCCAGTACTTC. The encoded protein is CASSGQRYQETQYF. The rearrangement uses TRBV2 and TRBJ2-5; D is possibly TRBD1 (5 bases). The germline V gene encodes CDR1 SNHLY and CDR2 FYNNEI. V was pared by 4 bases and J by 0 bases, with 9 bases between. This CDR3 comprises 14 residues.

The chain is built from TRBV11-2 and TRBJ2-3, with D tentatively TRBD2 (5 bases). Per the germline V gene, CDR1 is SGHAT and CDR2 is FQNNGV. The CDR3 has 16 residues. Trimming pared 1 base from V and 2 bases from J, leaving 13 bases between. The CDR3 sequence: CASSLGSSSFTDTQYF. The CDR3 bases are TGTGCCAGCAGCTTAGGTTCGTCTAGCTTCACAGATACGCAGTATTTT.

This chain links TRBV5-6 with TRBJ2-1, with D possibly being TRBD1 (5 bases). Trimming took 6 bases from V and 0 from J, leaving 19 bases between them. Germline assignment: CDR1 SGHDT and CDR2 YYEEEE. The CDR3 is 17 residues long. The CDR3 reads CASTLTGWGSSYNEQFF. CDR3 DNA sequence: TGTGCCAGCACCCTTACTGGGTGGGGCAGCTCCTACAATGAGCAGTTCTTC.

This clone was recorded a few times. The V call is TRBV10-1, the J call TRBJ1-3, with TRBD1 identical over 9 bases. Germline assignment: CDR1 WNHNN and CDR2 SYGVQD (reference sequence). This CDR3 region has 17 residues. V was clipped by 5 bases and J by 2 bases; unmatched bases: 10. CDR3 nucleotide sequence: TGCGCCAGCAGTCTAGCTATAGGACAGGGGCCTGGAAACACCATATATTTT. Amino acids: CASSLAIGQGPGNTIYF.

The rearrangement joins TRBV19 to TRBJ1-5, with a tentative D call TRBD1 (6 bases). Trimming took 4 bases from V and 7 from J, leaving 17 bases between them. CDR3 length equals 15 residues. The germline CDR1 and CDR2 sequences are LNHDA and SQIVND (reference sequence). The CDR3 sequence: CASSSPSGVKQPQHF. The DNA of the CDR3 is TGTGCCAGTAGTAGCCCCTCAGGGGTTAAGCAGCCCCAGCATTTT.

The CDR3 sequence is CASGREAGRNTEAFF. For the CDR3, the DNA is TGTGCCAGCGGACGGGAGGCCGGGAGGAACACTGAAGCTTTCTTT. J is TRBJ1-1 and V is TRBV19; D ambiguous. The CDR3 covers 15 residues. V shed 9 bases and J shed 1 base, with 18 bases lying between them. Per the germline V gene, CDR1 is LNHDA and CDR2 is SQIVND (reference sequence).

This chain links TRBV28 with TRBJ1-5; TRBD1 aligns across 8 bases. CDR3 size: 15 residues. Germline V gene lookup returns CDR1 MDHEN and CDR2 SYDVKM. With 5 bases clipped from V and 1 base from J, the junction kept 4 bases outside the gene matches. The DNA of the CDR3 is TGTGCCAGCAGTCCAACAGGGGGGAGCAATCAGCCCCAGCATTTT. Translation gives CASSPTGGSNQPQHF. Using reference TRBV28 and TRBJ1-5 for the parts outside the CDR3, the full variable domain is DVKVTQSSRYLVKRTGEKVFLECVQDMDHENMFWYRQDPGLGLRLIYFSYDVKMKEKGDIPEGYSVSREKKERFSLILESASTNQTSMYLCASSPTGGSNQPQHFGDGTRLSIL.

As concerns this clone: Compared with germline, one end of the junction differs, possibly owing to a read error. The V gene is TRBV28, the J gene TRBJ2-1; D is perhaps TRBD2 (5 bases). CDR3 length: 16 amino acids. Germline V gene data show CDR1 as MDHEN and CDR2 as SYDVKM. CDR3 protein: CASTAGQAFSYNEQFF. CDR3 nucleotide sequence: TGTGCAAGCACCGCGGGCCAGGCCTTCTCCTACAATGAGCAGTTCTTC.

The chain uses TRBV7-2 and TRBJ1-2, with 7 bases lining up with TRBD1. Trimming at V came to 7 bases and at J to 1 base, leaving 9 bases not matched to a gene. The CDR3 is made up of 15 amino acids. Germline assignment: CDR1 SGHTA and CDR2 FQGNSA. The CDR3 reads CASIRQGGDNYGYTF. CDR3 in DNA: TGTGCCAGCATCCGGCAGGGGGGAGATAACTATGGCTACACCTTC.

This chain joins TRBV14 and TRBJ2-7, with 9 positions matching TRBD1. CDR1 is SGHDN and CDR2 is FVKESK in the germline V gene. This CDR3 region has 17 residues. The J segment lost 5 bases and the V segment lost 1 base, leaving 12 bases of the junction unmatched. The CDR3 DNA reads as TGTGCCAGCAGCCAAGTGGGCGCGGGACAGGGCCCTGACGAGCAGTACTTC. Translated, it gives CASSQVGAGQGPDEQYF.

The chain couples TRBV7-9 to TRBJ2-1; perhaps TRBD1 as D (6 bases). The CDR3 spans 14 residues. V shed 1 base and J shed 7 bases, with 11 bases lying between them. The germline CDR1 and CDR2 sequences are SEHNR and FQNEAQ (reference sequence). The CDR3 protein is CASSLDWGRNEQFF. The DNA of the CDR3 is TGTGCCAGCAGCTTAGATTGGGGGCGGAATGAGCAGTTCTTC.

CDR3 DNA: TGTGCCAGCAGCTTATCCGGGGGGGGGCAATATTACCAAGAGACCCAGTACTTC. It yields the protein CASSLSGGGQYYQETQYF. The rearrangement uses TRBV11-2 and TRBJ2-5; 8 bases line up with TRBD2. Germline V gene lookup returns CDR1 SGHAT and CDR2 FQNNGV. The V gene end was trimmed by 2 bases and the J gene end by 0 bases; junction bases not matched to a gene: 11. The CDR3 totals 18 residues.

The V and J genes are TRBV5-1 and TRBJ2-7, with 12 nucleotides matching TRBD2. The ends lost 2 bases at V and 2 bases at J; junction bases unmatched: 8. The CDR3 has 17 residues. Germline V gives CDR1 SGHRS, CDR2 YFSETQ. CDR3 sequence: CASSLRLAGGITYEQYF. The DNA of the CDR3 is TGCGCCAGCAGCTTACGCCTAGCGGGAGGGATTACCTACGAGCAGTACTTC.

This clone was detected only a few times. The V and J genes are TRBV6-5 and TRBJ1-4; D is uncertain. The CDR3 totals 15 residues. V was trimmed by 0 bases and J by 8 bases, leaving 13 bases between them. From germline, CDR1 is MNHEY and CDR2 SVGAGI. CDR3 sequence (DNA): TGTGCCAGCAGTTACTCGATTAGCCCTCGGGAAAAACTGTTTTTT. Residues: CASSYSISPREKLFF.

V and J are TRBV2 and TRBJ1-3, with D possibly TRBD1 on 6 matching bases. Trimming took 9 bases from V and 7 from J, leaving 16 bases between them. Per the germline V gene, CDR1 is SNHLY and CDR2 is FYNNEI. The CDR3 consists of 13 residues. The CDR3 nucleotides read TGTGCCAGGCGACAGGACATGGGGAACACCATATATTTT. This codes for CARRQDMGNTIYF.

The chain couples TRBV5-1 to TRBJ2-5, with TRBD2 as a possible D gene (7 bases). CDR1 is SGHRS and CDR2 is YFSETQ in the germline V gene. V lost 7 bases, J lost 5 bases, and 21 bases lay in between. The CDR3 runs 15 residues. In DNA form, the CDR3 reads TGCGCCAGCCGCCTCCTGCGAGGGGGGGGTGAGACCCAGTACTTC. Protein sequence: CASRLLRGGGETQYF.

Regarding this clone: The junction differs from germline at one of its ends, possibly a read error. The J gene is TRBJ2-7, the V gene TRBV5-4; a weak D match, TRBD2 (5 bases). The CDR3 contains 16 residues. Germline CDR1 reads SGHNT; CDR2 reads YYREEE (reference sequence). The CDR3 loop reads CAGSLAYRGNYYEQYF. The CDR3 DNA sequence: TGTGCCGGCAGCTTGGCCTACCGAGGGAACTACTACGAGCAGTACTTC.

V usage is TRBV19 and J usage is TRBJ1-2; D call uncertain. This CDR3 has 11 amino acids. V was clipped by 4 bases and J by 6 bases, with 6 bases between them. Germline loops: CDR1 LNHDA, CDR2 SQIVND (reference sequence). The CDR3 bases are TGTGCCAGTAGTAGCGGTGATGGCTACACCTTC. Translated: CASSSGDGYTF.

The genes are TRBV19 and TRBJ2-1; perhaps TRBD1 as D (6 bases). CDR3 length: 14 residues. Looked up from germline, CDR1 is LNHDA and CDR2 is SQIVND (reference sequence). V was shortened by 5 bases and J by 3 bases, with 11 bases between the two germline ends. The CDR3 DNA sequence: TGTGCCAGTAGTCCGGGACAAAGCTACAATGAGCAGTTCTTC. It codes for CASSPGQSYNEQFF. The full variable domain, with the rest looked up from reference TRBV19 and TRBJ2-1, is DGGITQSPKYLFRKEGQNVTLSCEQNLNHDAMYWYRQDPGQGLRLIYYSQIVNDFQKGDIAEGYSVSREKKESFPLTVTSAQKNPTAFYLCASSPGQSYNEQFFGPGTRLTVL.

The V and J genes are TRBV30 and TRBJ2-7, with 9 bases that match TRBD1. This CDR3 has 15 residues. The V gene end was trimmed by 3 bases and the J gene end by 0 bases; junction bases not matched to a gene: 6. Per the germline V gene, CDR1 is GTSNPN and CDR2 is SVGIG (reference sequence). The CDR3 here is CAWSIGQGSSYEQYF. The CDR3 region has the DNA TGTGCCTGGAGCATCGGACAGGGGAGCTCCTACGAGCAGTACTTC.

This clone was counted only a few times. The chain recombines TRBV6-6 with TRBJ2-7; tentative D call: TRBD2 (6 bases). CDR3 size: 16 residues. Trimming removed 0 bases from V and 3 bases from J, with 15 bases in between. Germline CDR1 MNHNY, CDR2 SVGAGI (reference sequence). As DNA, the CDR3 is TGTGCCAGCAGTTACTCCGGCGGGGATTCCCACTACGAGCAGTACTTC. Protein sequence: CASSYSGGDSHYEQYF.

The V gene is TRBV7-8, the J gene TRBJ2-4; TRBD2 agrees at 12 bases. This CDR3 has 17 residues. The V and J ends lost 3 bases and 7 bases, in that order; junction bases with no gene match: 10. Germline V lookup: CDR1 SGHVS, CDR2 FQNEAQ. In DNA form, the CDR3 reads TGTGCCAGCAGCTTCCAATCCTCTAGCGGGAGGGCGAACATTCAGTACTTC. This encodes CASSFQSSSGRANIQYF.

The rearrangement links TRBV10-2 to TRBJ2-3; 10 bases align to TRBD1. The junction had 5 bases not matched to a gene; V was cut back by 2 bases and J by 6 bases. The length of the CDR3 is 15 residues. Germline-derived CDR1 and CDR2 are WSHSY and SAAADI. The CDR3 bases are TGCGCCAGCAGTGAGCCGGGACAGGGGATCGATACGCAGTATTTT. Its protein product is CASSEPGQGIDTQYF.

The rearrangement joins TRBV6-1 to TRBJ2-5; tentatively, D is TRBD1 (6 bases). Germline CDR1 and CDR2: MNHNS and SASEGT. V was shortened by 7 bases and J by 2 bases, with 11 bases between the two germline ends. The CDR3 is 13 residues long. The CDR3 nucleotides are TGTGCCAGCACCACAGGGATACAAGAGACCCAGTACTTC. This encodes CASTTGIQETQYF.

The CDR3 bases are TGTGCCAGCAGTTTACCACAGGGCTGGGTAGCCAAAAACATTCAGTACTTC. As protein: CASSLPQGWVAKNIQYF. The chain links TRBV28 to TRBJ2-4; possible D gene TRBD1, 6 bases. Trimming left V 2 bases short and J 0 bases short, with 14 bases between. Germline V gives CDR1 MDHEN, CDR2 SYDVKM. The length of the CDR3 is 17 residues.

DNA of the CDR3: TGCAGCGTGGTCTGGACAGGGACGACTGATCAGCCCCAGCATTTT. This gives the protein CSVVWTGTTDQPQHF. The chain recombines TRBV29-1 with TRBJ1-5; 8 bases are a match to TRBD1. Germline V gene sequence: CDR1 SQVTM, CDR2 ANQGSEA. The J segment lost 5 bases and the V segment lost 6 bases, leaving 12 bases of the junction unmatched. This CDR3 has 15 residues.

This clone was observed a single time. This chain joins TRBV29-1 and TRBJ2-1, with D maybe TRBD1 (6 bases). With 0 bases removed from V and 0 bases from J, the gap between germline ends came to 12 bases. Germline V gene lookup returns CDR1 SQVTM and CDR2 ANQGSEA. This CDR3 is 16 amino acids long. As DNA, the CDR3 is TGCAGCGTTGAAGACCTGGACAGCCGCTCCTACAATGAGCAGTTCTTC. Amino acid sequence: CSVEDLDSRSYNEQFF.